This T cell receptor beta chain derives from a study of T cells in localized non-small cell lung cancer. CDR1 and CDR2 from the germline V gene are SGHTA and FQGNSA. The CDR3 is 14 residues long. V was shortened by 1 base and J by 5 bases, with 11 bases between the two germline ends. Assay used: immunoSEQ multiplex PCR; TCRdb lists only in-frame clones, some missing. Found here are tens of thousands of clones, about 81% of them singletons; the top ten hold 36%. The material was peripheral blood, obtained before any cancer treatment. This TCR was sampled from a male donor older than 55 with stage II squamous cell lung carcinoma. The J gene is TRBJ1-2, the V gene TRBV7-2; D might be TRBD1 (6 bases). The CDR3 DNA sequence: TGTGCCAGCAGCTTAGGGACAGCTGAATATGGCTACACCTTC. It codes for CASSLGTAEYGYTF.